A single sample is the source of the 5 T cell receptor beta chains below, sequenced in a study of response to subunit inactivated influenza vaccine. TCRdb reprocessed the RT-PCR reads via MiXCR and lists one record per CDR3 protein. The table records around 470,000 distinct CDR3 sequences, roughly 7.9% of them present only once. This specimen consisted of PBMCs from blood, obtained 23 months after vaccination. The receptors derive from a man between 50 and 69 years old who received an inactivated influenza vaccine.

This chain joins TRBV11-1 and TRBJ2-5; D ambiguous. The length of the CDR3 is 13 residues. Trimming pared 3 bases from V and 9 bases from J, leaving 14 bases between. Per the germline V gene, CDR1 is SGHAT and CDR2 is FQDESV (reference sequence). Here the CDR3 reads CASSLAPTHPQYF. The CDR3 nucleotides read TGTGCCAGCAGCTTGGCCCCGACCCATCCCCAGTACTTC.

This clonotype was observed many times. The chain combines TRBV7-8 with TRBJ1-5; D is unresolved. CDR3 size: 13 residues. V lost 5 bases and J lost 7, with 12 bases in between. CDR1 is SGHVS and CDR2 is FQNEAQ in the germline V gene. CDR3 coding DNA: TGTGCCAGCAGCATTGAAATGAACCAGCCCCAGCATTTT. As protein: CASSIEMNQPQHF.

The J gene is TRBJ1-3, the V gene TRBV10-3; 8 nucleotides agree with TRBD1. The CDR3 has 15 residues. V lost 10 bases to trimming and J lost 1 base; unmatched junction nucleotides: 9. The germline CDR1 and CDR2 sequences are ENHRY and SYGVKD. CDR3: CATLDREKSGNTIYF. In nucleotides, the CDR3 is TGTGCCACCTTGGACAGGGAGAAATCTGGAAACACCATATATTTT.

This clonotype was recorded many times. V gene TRBV29-1 combines with J gene TRBJ2-5, with 12 bases lining up with TRBD2. The CDR3 has 16 amino acids. Germline V gene sequence: CDR1 SQVTM, CDR2 ANQGSEA. V lost 3 bases to trimming and J lost 2 bases; unmatched junction nucleotides: 7. The CDR3 loop reads CSVDGGLAGPQETQYF. CDR3 sequence (DNA): TGCAGCGTTGACGGCGGACTAGCGGGACCTCAAGAGACCCAGTACTTC.

The chain has TRBV20-1 and TRBJ1-6, with D unresolved. The CDR3 covers 13 residues. Trimming removed 3 bases at V and 8 bases at J, with 11 bases between. The germline V gene has CDR1 DFQATT and CDR2 SNEGSKA (reference sequence). The DNA for the CDR3 is TGCAGTGCTAGTTTTCAGCCCGATTCACCCCTCCACTTT. Amino acid sequence: CSASFQPDSPLHF.